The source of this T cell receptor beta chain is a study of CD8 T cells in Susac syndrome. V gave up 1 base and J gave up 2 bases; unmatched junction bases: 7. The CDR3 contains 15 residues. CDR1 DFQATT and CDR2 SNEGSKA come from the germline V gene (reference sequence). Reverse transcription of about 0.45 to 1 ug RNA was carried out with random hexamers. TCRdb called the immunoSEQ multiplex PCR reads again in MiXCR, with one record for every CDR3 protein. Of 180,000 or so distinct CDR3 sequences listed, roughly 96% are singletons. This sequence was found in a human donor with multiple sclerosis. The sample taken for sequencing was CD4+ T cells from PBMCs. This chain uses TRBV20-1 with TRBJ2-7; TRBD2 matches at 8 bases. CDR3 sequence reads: CSARALAGSTYEQYF. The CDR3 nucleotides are TGCAGTGCTAGAGCCTTAGCGGGGTCAACCTACGAGCAGTACTTC.